The rows below give T cell receptor beta chains drawn from one sample of a study of T cells in Graves' hyperthyroidism and ophthalmopathy. Via MiXCR, TCRdb re-called the multiplex PCR reads, giving one row per CDR3 protein. The table lists more than 150,000 distinct CDR3 sequences, 17% of them singletons. Source material: blood. The receptors stem from a woman in her forties or fifties with Graves' hyperthyroidism. CDR3s leave out the opening cysteine and the closing phenylalanine or tryptophan.

v_call	j_call	cdr3_length	cdr3_aa
TRBV5-1	TRBJ1-2	12	ASSLVSADYGYT
TRBV19	TRBJ1-1	13	ASRDRGLGNTEAF
TRBV19	TRBJ1-1	12	ASSIMQGLTEAF
TRBV10-2	TRBJ2-7	10	ASSDSSYEQY
TRBV19	TRBJ2-5	13	ASSPQRTYQETQY
TRBV6-2/TRBV6-3	TRBJ2-3	13	ASSYSAGATDTQY
TRBV5-1	TRBJ2-1	11	ASSFKGGHEQF
TRBV4-1	TRBJ2-7	12	ASRPLRDSAEQY
TRBV29-1	TRBJ2-3	12	SVDSGASTDTQY
TRBV6-4	TRBJ1-1	11	ASSEGANTEAF
TRBV5-1	TRBJ2-1	13	ASQRADSSYNEQF
TRBV3-1	TRBJ2-7	12	ASSQEPANYEQY
TRBV15	TRBJ1-5	15	ATSRDVGGTGNQPQH
TRBV19	TRBJ1-1	12	ASSIEGEFAEAF
TRBV12-3/TRBV12-4	TRBJ2-7	13	ASSLAGGAIYEQY
TRBV2	TRBJ1-5	12	ASSERAGNQPQH